The source of this TCR beta chain is a study of T cell changes during pregnancy in multiple sclerosis. TCRdb's table, derived via immunoSEQ multiplex PCR, lists solely in-frame clones and lacks some. The table has approximately 69,000 clones, roughly 90% seen once. After removal of 2 bases from V and 5 bases from J, the junction contained 1 base not matched to a gene. Germline CDR1 MNHNS, CDR2 SASEGT. CDR3 length equals 15 residues. The rearrangement links TRBV6-1 to TRBJ1-4; 11 nucleotides line up with TRBD1. This clonotype was sampled from a female donor in good health, enrolled as a control in a pregnancy study. This specimen consisted of CD4+ T cells from peripheral blood mononuclear cells, obtained in the third trimester of pregnancy. The CDR3 loop is CASSERDRGNEKLFF. The CDR3 bases are TGTGCCAGCAGTGAAAGGGACAGGGGGAATGAAAAACTGTTTTTT.